These T cell receptor beta chains were read from a single sample in a study of neurological immune-mediated disorders. TCRdb re-derived calls from the 5' RACE reads in MiXCR, one entry per CDR3 protein. Among tens of thousands of distinct CDR3 sequences listed, about 9.4% were seen once. The sequenced sample was PBMCs. These receptors all stem from a man aged 40-55 years in good health. Both conserved end residues are part of each CDR3. Each record gives: clone size, J gene, D gene, V gene, CDR3 length, CDR3 DNA, CDR3 protein. D genes are given only for firm matches. Not every row has a clone size; where given, it reads once, few, many or a size class.

clone size: few; J gene: TRBJ2-7; D gene: TRBD2; V gene: TRBV20-1; CDR3 length: 16; CDR3 DNA: TGCAGTGCTCCGGGACTAGCGGGAGGGACAACCTACGAGCAGTACTTC; CDR3 protein: CSAPGLAGGTTYEQYF
clone size: .; J gene: TRBJ1-5; D gene: TRBD1; V gene: TRBV6-5; CDR3 length: 15; CDR3 DNA: TGTGCCAGCAGAGCCGGGACAGGGGAGGGTCAGCCCCAGCATTTT; CDR3 protein: CASRAGTGEGQPQHF
clone size: many; J gene: TRBJ2-7; D gene: TRBD2; V gene: TRBV29-1; CDR3 length: 13; CDR3 DNA: TGCAGCGTTGTGGGAGGGAACTCCTACGAGCAGTACTTC; CDR3 protein: CSVVGGNSYEQYF
clone size: .; J gene: TRBJ2-7; D gene: .; V gene: TRBV11-2; CDR3 length: 12; CDR3 DNA: TGTGCCAGCACCATTGGGGGAGGCGAGCAGTACTTC; CDR3 protein: CASTIGGGEQYF
clone size: many; J gene: TRBJ1-2; D gene: .; V gene: TRBV6-5; CDR3 length: 13; CDR3 DNA: TGTGCCAGCAGTTACCCAGGGCATGGTGGCTACACCTTC; CDR3 protein: CASSYPGHGGYTF
clone size: many; J gene: TRBJ1-6; D gene: TRBD1; V gene: TRBV5-1; CDR3 length: 17; CDR3 DNA: TGCGCCAGCAGCGTTCGGTACCTCCGGGACAGTAATTCACCCCTCCACTTT; CDR3 protein: CASSVRYLRDSNSPLHF
clone size: many; J gene: TRBJ2-5; D gene: .; V gene: TRBV14; CDR3 length: 12; CDR3 DNA: TGTGCCAGCAGCCAAGCCCGGGAGACCCAGTACTTC; CDR3 protein: CASSQARETQYF
clone size: many; J gene: TRBJ1-5; D gene: .; V gene: TRBV14; CDR3 length: 14; CDR3 DNA: TGTGCCAGCAGCCCAGGACGGGATTCGAGGCCCCAGCATTTT; CDR3 protein: CASSPGRDSRPQHF
clone size: many; J gene: TRBJ2-3; D gene: .; V gene: TRBV20-1; CDR3 length: 14; CDR3 DNA: TGCAGTGCTAGAGCTCAAGGACCAAGTCATACGCAGTATTTT; CDR3 protein: CSARAQGPSHTQYF
clone size: many; J gene: TRBJ2-1; D gene: .; V gene: TRBV4-1; CDR3 length: 13; CDR3 DNA: TGCGCCAGCAGCCAAGGTTCGGGAAGTGAGCAGTTCTTC; CDR3 protein: CASSQGSGSEQFF
clone size: .; J gene: TRBJ2-7; D gene: .; V gene: TRBV5-6; CDR3 length: 12; CDR3 DNA: TGTGCCAGCAAGGGACAAGCCTACGAGCAGTACTTC; CDR3 protein: CASKGQAYEQYF
clone size: many; J gene: TRBJ2-7; D gene: .; V gene: TRBV5-5; CDR3 length: 15; CDR3 DNA: TGTGCCAGCAGGGCAGGGGCCCTGAGCTCCTACGAGCAGTACTTC; CDR3 protein: CASRAGALSSYEQYF
clone size: many; J gene: TRBJ2-1; D gene: .; V gene: TRBV5-1; CDR3 length: 13; CDR3 DNA: TGCGCCAGCAGCTTCACGAGCGACAATGAGCAGTTCTTC; CDR3 protein: CASSFTSDNEQFF
clone size: many; J gene: TRBJ1-5; D gene: .; V gene: TRBV28; CDR3 length: 12; CDR3 DNA: TGTGCCAGCGGGACTAATCTTGAGCCCCAGCATTTT; CDR3 protein: CASGTNLEPQHF
clone size: many; J gene: TRBJ2-2; D gene: .; V gene: TRBV3-1; CDR3 length: 16; CDR3 DNA: TGTGCCAGCAGCCCCTGGACAGCTCGTTCCCCCGGGGAGCTGTTTTTT; CDR3 protein: CASSPWTARSPGELFF
clone size: many; J gene: TRBJ2-7; D gene: .; V gene: TRBV5-1; CDR3 length: 15; CDR3 DNA: TGCGCCAGCAGCTTGGAACAGGTTAGGCCCGCCGAGCAGTACTTC; CDR3 protein: CASSLEQVRPAEQYF